This TCR beta chain originates from a study of T cell responses to AZD1222 COVID-19 vaccine (TCRdb year 2021). For context, the study as a whole: Because spike-specific TCR depth and breadth did not differ between the two schedules, AZD1222 recipients who got a second dose at roughly 4 weeks were pooled with those who got a second dose at roughly 12 weeks. A total of approximately 230 trial participants underwent TCR sequencing, of whom 200 to 220 received two doses of AZD1222 and some 25 received two doses of the MenACWY control vaccine. Trial participants were enrolled by age into 18-55, 56-69 and 70-plus year subgroups, with about 150, 28 and 57 TCR-sequenced participants respectively.

The CDR3 regions of human TCRbeta chains were analyzed by immunosequencing. The original methods were these. Repertoire TCRs were checked for matches against a reference library of SARS-CoV-2-specific TCRs that had been generated using the MIRA antigen-specificity platform. Breadth was defined as the fraction of unique TCRs that were SARS-CoV-2-associated. Depth was defined as the fraction of total T cells that were SARS-CoV-2-associated. Using the MIRA data, each spike-specific TCR was assigned both to the spike region to which the TCR was reactive and to a CD4 or CD8 class. Log10-transformed breadth and depth values were compared by one-way ANOVA with Sidak's multiple comparisons tests. In TCRdb, the immuneACCESS table is reduced to in-frame sequences with V and J assigned. These tables do not hold every clone; where another copy was compared, an unresolved V gene accounts for under half, and the others remain unexplained. The V and J calls and clone size come from that table; D and trimming were worked out from the DNA. The table for this sample lists fewer than 150,000 clones; 90% to 95% of them were counted only once. Under 3.5% of the sample belongs to the ten largest clones.

Beyond this particular receptor, the publication reports: In the small 56-69-year group, the increase in depth fell short of significance, most likely because of low power. Conclusions about previously exposed vaccinees were limited because only 5 or 6 AZD1222 recipients were SARS-CoV-2 seropositive at baseline. No day 14 peak-response samples were available, so repertoires were characterized only after the peak T cell response. The whole spike protein was spanned by vaccine-associated CD4 TCRs, and dominant responses were seen in regions 160-218 and 743-854. Participants were mostly white British and included more females than males, and it was suggested by the authors that clonal diversity may have been underestimated. After two AZD1222 doses, both the breadth and the depth of spike-specific TCRs were significantly higher than at day 0 and than in MenACWY recipients. Reportedly, close to half of the unique spike-specific TCRs recognized epitopes lying outside the regions that are mutated in the B.1.351 and B.1.1.7 variants.

The germline V gene encodes CDR1 SNHLY and CDR2 FYNNEI. V was cut back by 4 bases and J by 2 bases, leaving a gap of 9 bases between them. The CDR3 runs 14 residues from the cysteine to the phenylalanine. Only the CDR3 DNA stays, 42 bases, in frame from base 1. On this clone: Its cognate antigen has yet to be identified. The input lacks base qualities; no much larger clone sits a single base away.

This specimen's time point label, interpreted: baseline before first vaccination. The vaccinee samples were drawn from two UK trials, COV001 and COV002, one of which was a single-blind randomized controlled phase 2/3 trial testing AZD1222 (ChAdOx1 nCoV-19) in healthy adults. For TCRbeta chain sequencing, PBMC samples were collected from trial participants at day 0 and at day 28 after the second dose. This clonotype was obtained from an adult in good health. This chain joins TRBV2 to TRBJ1-5; D gene: possibly TRBD1, on 6 matching bases. The sequencing used peripheral blood, collected on day 0 of AZD1222 vaccination. The base sequence is TGTGCCAGCAGTGGCTACAGGGGCAATCAGCCCCAGCATTTT. Its protein product is CASSGYRGNQPQHF. With all but the CDR3 taken from the reference TRBV2 and TRBJ1-5 genes, the full variable domain is: EPEVTQTPSHQVTQMGQEVILRCVPISNHLYFYWYRQILGQKVEFLVSFYNNEISEKSEIFDDQFSVERPDGSNFTLKIRSTKLEDSAMYFCASSGYRGNQPQHFGDGTRLSIL.